These 11 T cell receptor beta chains came from one sample sequenced in a study of cytomegalovirus exposure and HLA in healthy donors. PCR involved 60 Vbeta and 13 Jbeta primers. Sequenced by immunoSEQ multiplex PCR; TCRdb stores in-frame clones only, minus some. The sample shows around 90,000 clones, 85% of them seen only once. The material sequenced was PBMCs. These TCRs come from a man aged 40-49 years in good health and CMV-seropositive.

The chain employs TRBV19 and TRBJ1-3, with D unclear. The CDR3 is 13 amino acids. V lost 1 base to trimming and J lost 3 bases, with 4 bases between them. Germline V gives CDR1 LNHDA, CDR2 SQIVND (reference sequence). The CDR3 is CASSIAGGNTIYF. CDR3 nucleotides: TGTGCCAGTAGTATAGCCGGTGGAAACACCATATATTTT.

This sequence joins TRBV28 and TRBJ1-5; no reliable D call. Germline V gives CDR1 MDHEN, CDR2 SYDVKM. The ends were cut back, 4 bases at V and 6 bases at J, with 10 bases in the middle. The CDR3 has 13 residues. The CDR3 DNA reads TGTGCCAGCAGTTCCGGGGTTCGTCAGCCCCAGCATTTT. Translated: CASSSGVRQPQHF. The full variable domain, rest sourced from reference TRBV28 and TRBJ1-5, is DVKVTQSSRYLVKRTGEKVFLECVQDMDHENMFWYRQDPGLGLRLIYFSYDVKMKEKGDIPEGYSVSREKKERFSLILESASTNQTSMYLCASSSGVRQPQHFGDGTRLSIL.

This clone is a singleton in its sample. The chain is built from TRBV10-1 and TRBJ1-5; D is perhaps TRBD1 (6 bases). With 6 bases removed from V and 2 bases from J, the gap between germline ends came to 14 bases. Germline V gives CDR1 WNHNN, CDR2 SYGVQD (reference sequence). The CDR3 has 15 residues. CDR3 nucleotide sequence: TGCGCCAGCAGGCTACAGGGATGGGGCAATCAGCCCCAGCATTTT. Amino acid sequence: CASRLQGWGNQPQHF.

In its sample, this clone was seen a few times. The gene calls are TRBV5-1 and TRBJ2-7, with TRBD1 identical over 7 bases. Losses at the gene ends were 1 base for V and 0 bases for J; bases not matched to a gene: 4. The V gene's germline CDR1 is SGHRS and CDR2 YFSETQ. This CDR3 contains 15 residues. CDR3 in amino acids: CASSLIPGGSYEQYF. The CDR3 DNA reads as TGCGCCAGCAGCTTGATTCCAGGGGGCTCCTACGAGCAGTACTTC. The full variable domain, completed using reference TRBV5-1 and TRBJ2-7, is KAGVTQTPRYLIKTRGQQVTLSCSPISGHRSVSWYQQTPGQGLQFLFEYFSETQRNKGNFPGRFSGRQFSNSRSEMNVSTLELGDSALYLCASSLIPGGSYEQYFGPGTRLTVT.

The chain combines TRBV15 with TRBJ1-6, with a weak D call TRBD1 (5 bases). Germline CDR1 reads LNHNV; CDR2 reads YYDKDF (reference sequence). Trimming took off 4 bases at V and 9 bases at J, with 19 bases between the two ends. The CDR3 covers 16 residues. CDR3 protein: CATSTRFLGQSSPLHF. CDR3 DNA sequence: TGTGCCACCAGCACACGCTTCCTGGGGCAGAGTTCACCCCTCCACTTT.

Written as DNA, the CDR3 is TGCGCCAGCAGCCAAGATAAGCTAGCGGCCAACACCGGGGAGCTGTTTTTT. Its protein product is CASSQDKLAANTGELFF. The V and J genes are TRBV4-1 and TRBJ2-2; TRBD2 matches 7 bases. This CDR3 spans 17 amino acids. The V segment lost 0 bases and the J segment 2 bases; nucleotides outside the gene matches: 6. In germline, CDR1 is MGHRA, CDR2 YSYEKL.

Of note for this clone: At the DNA level, this CDR3 is encoded by other sequences in the same sample as well. This sequence joins TRBV18 and TRBJ1-5; no firm D call. Germline loops: CDR1 KGHSH, CDR2 LQKENI. The CDR3 spans 15 residues. V was cut by 3 bases and J by 3 bases, with 12 bases left in between. The CDR3: CASSPSAGINQPQHF. Written as DNA, the CDR3 is TGTGCCAGCTCACCCTCTGCAGGTATCAATCAGCCCCAGCATTTT.

V and J are TRBV6-5 and TRBJ1-2, with D perhaps matching TRBD1 (6 bases). Germline lookup yields CDR1 MNHEY and CDR2 SVGAGI. The CDR3 sequence is 14 residues long. V was shortened by 1 base and J by 2 bases, with 8 bases between the two germline ends. The CDR3 loop is CASSYLDRNYGYTF. CDR3 DNA: TGTGCCAGCAGTTACTTGGACAGAAACTATGGCTACACCTTC.

This chain joins TRBV11-3 and TRBJ2-1; D not resolved. V was pared by 5 bases and J by 5 bases, with 4 bases between. Germline V gives CDR1 SGHNT, CDR2 YENEEA. This CDR3 has 11 amino acids. The CDR3 coding sequence is TGTGCCAGCAGCCGAGACAATGAGCAGTTCTTC. Amino acid sequence: CASSRDNEQFF.

On this clone itself: This may be a read error: a much more frequent sequence differs by one nucleotide. This CDR3 is CASSLHSRDKQYF. CDR3 nucleotide sequence: TGTGCCAGCAGCTTGCACTCCAGGGACAAGCAGTACTTC. J is TRBJ2-7 and V is TRBV5-8; maybe TRBD1 (6 bases). The ends were cut back, 1 base at V and 8 bases at J, with 13 bases in the middle. Germline CDR1 SGHTS, CDR2 YDEGEE. The CDR3 consists of 13 residues.

The gene calls are TRBV5-4 and TRBJ2-2; 12 positions agree with TRBD2. This CDR3 contains 17 residues. With V trimmed by 3 bases and J by 7 bases, 10 bases remained unmatched. The germline V gene encodes CDR1 SGHNT and CDR2 YYREEE (reference sequence). Here the CDR3 DNA reads TGTGCCAGCAGCTCGGAACTAGCGGGAGGCCGTGGCGGGGAGCTGTTTTTT. It encodes CASSSELAGGRGGELFF.